Reported below is one T cell receptor beta chain. No antigen is known for it. V shed 5 bases and J shed 6 bases, with 13 bases lying between them. This CDR3 region has 14 residues. Germline values: CDR1 SGHVS, CDR2 FQNEAQ. This record belongs to a study of cytomegalovirus exposure and HLA in healthy donors. Sequenced by immunoSEQ multiplex PCR; TCRdb stores in-frame clones only, minus some. The top ten clones hold about 3.5% of a sample with 120,000 to 150,000 clones, 85% to 90% of them seen once. Overall study findings and caveats: Reportedly, diagnosis of cytomegalovirus status by the classifier showed high specificity and sensitivity. Overall, approximately 180 TCR beta chains were annotated as cytomegalovirus-associated. In the roughly 120 validation repertoires, a later analysis found that first-cohort TCR clusters tended to co-occur.

The TCR originated in a woman between 18 and 30 years old in good health and CMV-seropositive. The chain recombines TRBV7-8 with TRBJ2-2; D is ambiguous. Sequencing was carried out using PBMCs. The DNA of the CDR3 is TGTGCCAGCAGCCTCGGATCGCGGCCCGGGGAGCTGTTTTTT. This gives the protein CASSLGSRPGELFF.